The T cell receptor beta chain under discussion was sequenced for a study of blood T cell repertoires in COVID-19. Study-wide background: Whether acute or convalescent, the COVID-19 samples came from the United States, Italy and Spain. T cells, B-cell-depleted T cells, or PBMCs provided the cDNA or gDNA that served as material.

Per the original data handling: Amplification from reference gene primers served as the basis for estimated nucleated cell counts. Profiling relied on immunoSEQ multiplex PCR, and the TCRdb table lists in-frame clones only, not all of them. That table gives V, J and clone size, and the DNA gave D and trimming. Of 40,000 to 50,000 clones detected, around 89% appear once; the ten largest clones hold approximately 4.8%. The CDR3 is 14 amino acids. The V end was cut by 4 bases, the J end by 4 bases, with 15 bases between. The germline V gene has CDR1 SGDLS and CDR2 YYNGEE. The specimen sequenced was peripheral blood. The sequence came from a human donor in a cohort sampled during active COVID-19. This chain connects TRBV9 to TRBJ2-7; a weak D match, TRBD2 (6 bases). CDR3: CASSLGTGVYEQYF. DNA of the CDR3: TGTGCCAGCAGCCTAGGGACTGGGGTTTACGAGCAGTACTTC.